These 26 T cell receptor beta chains originate from one sample sequenced in a study of cytomegalovirus exposure and HLA in healthy donors. PCR amplification relied on 60 Vbeta primers (plus 13 Jbeta primers). The method was immunoSEQ multiplex PCR; TCRdb's version includes in-frame clones alone and lacks a portion of them. This sample has about 150,000 clones, with 85% found just once. Sequencing was done on a sample of PBMCs. The receptors were sampled from a woman aged 18-29 years in good health and CMV-seronegative.

The sample holds one count of this clone. The rearrangement links TRBV28 to TRBJ2-5; possibly TRBD1 for D (5 bases). Trimming stripped 6 bases from V and 11 bases from J, with 10 bases between. CDR1 is MDHEN and CDR2 is SYDVKM in the germline V gene. The CDR3 totals 10 residues. CDR3 region: CASSRQQQYF. Written as DNA, the CDR3 is TGTGCCAGCAGCCGACAGCAGCAGTACTTC.

The chain employs TRBV5-1 and TRBJ2-3; TRBD1 agrees at 7 bases. CDR3 length: 15 residues. Germline V gene data show CDR1 as SGHRS and CDR2 as YFSETQ. The trim removed 5 bases at V and 0 bases at J, leaving 6 bases unmatched. The CDR3 region is CASRPQGPSTDTQYF. CDR3 bases: TGCGCCAGCAGGCCACAGGGGCCGAGCACAGATACGCAGTATTTT. Based on the CDR3 plus reference TRBV5-1 and TRBJ2-3, the full variable domain is KAGVTQTPRYLIKTRGQQVTLSCSPISGHRSVSWYQQTPGQGLQFLFEYFSETQRNKGNFPGRFSGRQFSNSRSEMNVSTLELGDSALYLCASRPQGPSTDTQYFGPGTRLTVL.

The chain carries TRBV28 and TRBJ1-2; TRBD1 might be the D (6 bases). Looked up from germline, CDR1 is MDHEN and CDR2 is SYDVKM. The CDR3 is made up of 13 amino acids. Deletions cut 4 bases from V and 2 bases from J, with 8 bases between. The CDR3 protein is CASSSGENYGYTF. The CDR3 DNA sequence: TGTGCCAGCAGTTCAGGGGAAAACTATGGCTACACCTTC.

This clone was detected once. The chain carries TRBV7-2 and TRBJ2-1; D is unresolved. The CDR3 totals 13 residues. Trimming removed 1 base at V and 5 bases at J, with 6 bases between. Germline CDR1 SGHTA, CDR2 FQGNSA. The CDR3 sequence is CASSLERDNEQFF. The DNA for the CDR3 is TGTGCCAGCAGCTTAGAACGGGACAATGAGCAGTTCTTC.

The chain employs TRBV5-1 and TRBJ1-2, with TRBD1 matching 8 bases. V lost 0 bases, J lost 4 bases, and 2 bases stayed unmatched. CDR3 length equals 14 residues. Germline lookup yields CDR1 SGHRS and CDR2 YFSETQ. CDR3 sequence (DNA): TGCGCCAGCAGCTTGGTCGGACAGGGCTATGGCTACACCTTC. Its protein is CASSLVGQGYGYTF.

CDR3 nucleotides: TGTGCCAGCAGTGAATCGGCAGGGTGGGAAGATACGCAGTATTTT. It yields the protein CASSESAGWEDTQYF. This chain links TRBV25-1 with TRBJ2-3, with D perhaps matching TRBD1 (5 bases). Trimming removed 1 base at V and 5 bases at J, with 13 bases between. This CDR3 has 15 residues. Germline-derived CDR1 and CDR2 are MGHDK and SYGVNS.

The chain uses TRBV19 and TRBJ2-7; perhaps TRBD1 as D (6 bases). The CDR3 sequence is 15 residues long. The V end lost 6 bases, the J end lost 6 bases, and 21 bases lay between the germline ends. The germline gives CDR1 LNHDA, CDR2 SQIVND (reference sequence). The CDR3 spells CASSNPRDTPGEQYF. The CDR3, as DNA: TGTGCCAGTAGCAACCCCCGGGACACCCCTGGCGAGCAGTACTTC.

This clone was seen a handful of times. The V and J genes are TRBV6-6 and TRBJ2-4; 9 positions match TRBD2. This CDR3 contains 14 residues. With V trimmed by 5 bases and J by 9 bases, 8 bases remained unmatched. Germline lookup yields CDR1 MNHNY and CDR2 SVGAGI (reference sequence). The CDR3 loop reads CASSLAGRVSIQYF. The DNA for the CDR3 is TGTGCCAGCAGTCTAGCGGGGAGGGTTTCCATTCAGTACTTC.

The chain combines TRBV7-2 with TRBJ1-5; tentative D call: TRBD1 (5 bases). This CDR3 has 16 residues. Germline V gene sequence: CDR1 SGHTA, CDR2 FQGNSA. Trimming took 6 bases from V and 3 from J, leaving 18 bases between them. The CDR3 region has the DNA TGTGCCAGCAGTCCTTGGGCGGAGGGGCCCAATCAGCCCCAGCATTTT. Translation: CASSPWAEGPNQPQHF. Complete variable domain (other parts from reference TRBV7-2 and TRBJ1-5): GAGVSQSPSNKVTEKGKDVELRCDPISGHTALYWYRQSLGQGLEFLIYFQGNSAPDKSGLPSDRFSAERTGGSVSTLTIQRTQQEDSAVYLCASSPWAEGPNQPQHFGDGTRLSIL.

The genes are TRBV10-3 and TRBJ2-7, with 10 bases fitting TRBD1. This CDR3 is 16 amino acids long. CDR1 and CDR2 (germline): ENHRY, SYGVKD. V trimming: 4 bases; J trimming: 6 bases; junction bases outside the gene matches: 12. The chain's CDR3 is CAISAASGQGPFEQYF. The CDR3 bases are TGTGCCATCAGTGCCGCCTCGGGACAGGGGCCGTTCGAGCAGTACTTC.

This clone was observed a handful of times. This sequence joins TRBV28 and TRBJ2-1; TRBD2 agrees at 12 bases. Germline-derived CDR1 and CDR2 are MDHEN and SYDVKM. The CDR3 length is 13 residues. V was pared by 9 bases and J by 4 bases, with 1 base of the junction left unmatched. This chain's CDR3 is CASGLAGYNEQFF. The CDR3 coding sequence is TGTGCCAGTGGACTAGCGGGATACAATGAGCAGTTCTTC.

The chain combines TRBV7-2 with TRBJ2-2, with 9 bases fitting TRBD2. V lost 5 bases and J lost 8; bases outside the gene matches: 6. Germline-derived CDR1 and CDR2 are SGHTA and FQGNSA. This CDR3 spans 14 amino acids. Here the CDR3 reads CASSRAGGRGELFF. CDR3 in DNA: TGTGCCAGCAGCCGGGCGGGAGGGCGTGGGGAGCTGTTTTTT. The variable domain in full, with the rest retrieved from reference TRBV7-2 and TRBJ2-2, is GAGVSQSPSNKVTEKGKDVELRCDPISGHTALYWYRQSLGQGLEFLIYFQGNSAPDKSGLPSDRFSAERTGGSVSTLTIQRTQQEDSAVYLCASSRAGGRGELFFGEGSRLTVL.

The chain recombines TRBV15 with TRBJ2-1, with 10 nucleotides matching TRBD2. V was clipped by 7 bases and J by 9 bases; unmatched bases: 9. CDR3 size: 14 residues. CDR1 LNHNV and CDR2 YYDKDF come from the germline V gene (reference sequence). CDR3 nucleotide sequence: TGTGCCACCACCGACCTAGCGGGAGCCGTTGAGCAGTTCTTC. Amino acids: CATTDLAGAVEQFF.

As for this clone: Other nucleotide sequences in the sample specify the same CDR3. The V gene is TRBV5-1, the J gene TRBJ1-5; tentatively, D is TRBD1 (6 bases). CDR1 is SGHRS and CDR2 is YFSETQ in the germline V gene. The germline V and J ends were trimmed by 0 bases and 4 bases, with 8 bases remaining between them. CDR3 length equals 14 residues. CDR3 bases: TGCGCCAGCAGCTTGGGTACAGGGAATCAGCCCCAGCATTTT. The encoded protein is CASSLGTGNQPQHF.

The chain uses TRBV2 and TRBJ2-3; TRBD2 agrees at 13 bases. The trim removed 6 bases at V and 2 bases at J, leaving 2 bases unmatched. This CDR3 is 15 amino acids long. CDR1 and CDR2 (germline): SNHLY, FYNNEI. This CDR3 is CASSGLAGVTDTQYF. The CDR3 region has the DNA TGTGCCAGCAGCGGACTAGCGGGGGTCACAGATACGCAGTATTTT.

The chain couples TRBV4-2 to TRBJ2-1; weak D call: TRBD2 (6 bases). This CDR3 has 15 residues. Germline V gives CDR1 LGHNA, CDR2 YNFKEQ. V lost 2 bases and J lost 7, with 15 bases in between. This CDR3 is CASSQPPAEGNEQFF. CDR3 in DNA: TGTGCCAGCAGCCAACCCCCAGCGGAGGGGAATGAGCAGTTCTTC.

The V gene is TRBV7-2, the J gene TRBJ2-7; no definite D call. The CDR3 has 12 residues. Germline V gives CDR1 SGHTA, CDR2 FQGNSA. V was shortened by 3 bases and J by 6 bases, with 9 bases between the two germline ends. This CDR3 is CASSFLLREQYF. The CDR3 DNA reads TGTGCCAGCAGCTTTCTCTTGCGCGAGCAGTACTTC.

The chain recombines TRBV10-1 with TRBJ2-7; D unresolved. V was shortened by 10 bases and J by 5 bases, with 12 bases between the two germline ends. CDR1 is WNHNN, CDR2 SYGVQD, per germline (reference sequence). The CDR3 runs 11 residues. The CDR3 DNA reads as TGCGCCAATCCCCGAGGAGACGAGCAGTACTTC. Its protein product is CANPRGDEQYF.

The chain recombines TRBV28 with TRBJ1-2; a weak D match, TRBD1 (6 bases). Germline lookup yields CDR1 MDHEN and CDR2 SYDVKM. The V and J ends lost 3 bases and 4 bases respectively, with 9 bases between them. This CDR3 is built from 13 residues. The CDR3 nucleotides read TGTGCCAGCAGTTTTCGGGGGGCCTATGGCTACACCTTC. Its translation: CASSFRGAYGYTF.

J is TRBJ1-2 and V is TRBV19, with D unclear. Trimming pared 9 bases from V and 4 bases from J, leaving 9 bases between. The CDR3 loop spans 11 amino acids. Looked up from germline, CDR1 is LNHDA and CDR2 is SQIVND (reference sequence). The CDR3 loop is CASTEGYGYTF. The DNA of the CDR3 is TGTGCCAGCACAGAGGGCTATGGCTACACCTTC. Full variable domain (missing parts from reference TRBV19 and TRBJ1-2): DGGITQSPKYLFRKEGQNVTLSCEQNLNHDAMYWYRQDPGQGLRLIYYSQIVNDFQKGDIAEGYSVSREKKESFPLTVTSAQKNPTAFYLCASTEGYGYTFGSGTRLTVV.

The CDR3 is CASSLQGPYEQYF. The CDR3 region has the DNA TGTGCCAGCAGCTTACAGGGTCCCTACGAGCAGTACTTC. The chain is built from TRBV5-4 and TRBJ2-7, with D possibly matching TRBD1 (6 bases). Germline lookup yields CDR1 SGHNT and CDR2 YYREEE (reference sequence). Trimming cost V 2 bases and J 2 bases, with 8 bases left between them. The CDR3 sequence is 13 residues long.

On this clone itself: One junction end disagrees with the germline gene, perhaps due to a read error. This chain links TRBV7-7 with TRBJ2-5; maybe TRBD2 (5 bases). Germline assignment: CDR1 SSHAT and CDR2 FNYEAQ (reference sequence). The CDR3 consists of 15 residues. This CDR3 reads CASSLGGPQGETQYF. CDR3 DNA sequence: TGTGCTAGCAGCTTAGGCGGGCCCCAAGGGGAGACCCAGTACTTC.

J is TRBJ2-2 and V is TRBV5-1, with no clear D. V was pared by 2 bases and J by 4 bases, with 9 bases between. Germline values: CDR1 SGHRS, CDR2 YFSETQ. The CDR3 totals 14 residues. CDR3 residues: CASSLIQATGELFF. CDR3 sequence (DNA): TGCGCCAGCAGCTTAATCCAGGCCACCGGGGAGCTGTTTTTT.

The V gene is TRBV2, the J gene TRBJ1-2; possibly TRBD1 for D (6 bases). V dropped 3 bases and J dropped 4 bases, with 9 bases sitting between them. The germline V gene encodes CDR1 SNHLY and CDR2 FYNNEI. The CDR3 has 13 residues. The CDR3 DNA follows: TGTGCCAGCAGTGAGACAGGCCTCTATGGCTACACCTTC. It specifies CASSETGLYGYTF.

A word on this clone: Other nucleotide sequences from this sample produce the same CDR3. The chain joins TRBV19 to TRBJ1-5, with D tentatively TRBD1 (5 bases). V gave up 3 bases and J gave up 7 bases, with 10 bases separating them. Germline V CDR1 and CDR2: LNHDA, SQIVND (reference sequence). This CDR3 has 13 residues. The DNA of the CDR3 is TGTGCCAGTAGTATCCAGGGTGGACAGCCCCAGCATTTT. As protein: CASSIQGGQPQHF.

The chain is built from TRBV4-2 and TRBJ1-4; no clear D. Germline V gives CDR1 LGHNA, CDR2 YNFKEQ. V was shortened by 0 bases and J by 4 bases, with 6 bases between the two germline ends. The CDR3 sequence is 14 residues long. CDR3 nucleotide sequence: TGTGCCAGCAGCCAAGAGGCCATTAATGAAAAACTGTTTTTT. Translation: CASSQEAINEKLFF.